This TCR beta chain was obtained from a study of blood T cell repertoires in acute mononucleosis (TCRdb year 2020). Study-level background: To capture the memory response, convalescent samples were obtained between 5 and 8 months after the acute presentation. A mean blood EBV load of 3.8 log10 genome copies per million B cells was observed during acute infection, and a mean blood EBV load of 2.6 was observed at convalescence. On the study overall, not on this receptor specifically: Low acute-to-convalescent clonotype overlap might partly reflect sampling error, because only a fraction of each donor's blood was analyzed. Only about 9.7% of unique acute clonotypes persisted into convalescence, yet these made up most of the response; new diverse de novo clonotypes seemingly replaced the rest. The cohort comprised only a few donors, so group averages rested on very few individuals. In TCR repertoire selection for BRLF1 (YVL-BR), TCRalpha CDR3 motifs took on a dominant role, whereas TCRbeta played only a minimal one.

This clone was counted a few times. Base qualities are not recorded, but no much larger clone differs from it by a single base. At the DNA level, this CDR3 is encoded by other sequences in the same sample as well. The time point label of this sample denotes: convalescence about 6 months (5-8 months) after acute presentation (visit 7). Over the course of primary infection, this study followed CD8 T cell responses against two immunodominant EBV epitopes, BRLF1 109 (YVL-BR) and BMLF1 280 (GLC-BM). Primary EBV infection was indicated by a positive serum heterophile antibody test and EBV viral capsid antigen-specific IgM. Magnetic positive selection (MACS) was first used to enrich total CD8 T cells from PBMCs. Live CD3+ CD8+ tetramer+ cells were sorted on a FACSAria III to over 85% purity. A PE-conjugated tetramer loaded with the BRLF1 109-117 peptide was used for cell sorting. After tetramer sorting, TCR repertoires of EBV epitope-specific CD8 T cells were deep-sequenced directly ex vivo at acute infection and at convalescence. The donors were a few individuals between roughly 18 and 29 years old who had clinical acute infectious mononucleosis along with laboratory evidence of primary EBV infection. Heparinized peripheral blood was drawn at clinical presentation with mononucleosis symptoms and was drawn again about 6 months later. Ficoll-Paque density gradient centrifugation was used to isolate PBMCs.

From cysteine to phenylalanine, the CDR3 is 21 amino acids long. Only CDR3 DNA remains: 63 bases, in frame from the first base. CDR1 SQVTM and CDR2 ANQGSEA are derived from the germline V gene. Ends trimmed: V by 6 bases, J by 0 bases; bases unmatched to a gene: 22. For TCR profiling, total RNA from no fewer than 9,000 sorted tetramer+ CD8 T cells was reverse transcribed into cDNA. CDR3 regions were amplified by PCR with primers annealing to V and J regions, adding unique molecular identifiers to track templates. TCRalpha and TCRbeta chains were profiled using the immunoSEQ platform, including its sequencing and error-correction standards. The paper's processing steps were these. Clonal copy numbers were corrected for sequencing and PCR errors, and CDR3s were defined per IMGT conventions. Analysis was limited to productive rearrangements and used immunoSEQ Analyzer versions 2.0 and 3.0, and gene-pairing frequencies were further processed in Microsoft Excel. Circos plots were used to display V-J pairings, and MEME together with a custom motifSearch program was used to find CDR3 motifs. The OLGA algorithm was used to calculate the probability of generation of TCR sequences. Clonotypes found at both visits were termed persistent, clonotypes found only in the acute phase were termed nonpersistent, and clonotypes found only at convalescence were termed de novo. An amino acid clonotype used by more than one donor was defined as a public TCR. TCRdb took over this immuneACCESS table, retaining in-frame rearrangements with V and J assigned. Such tables are incomplete; in checked studies, under half of the missing clones stem from an unresolved V gene, and the remainder is unexplained. V and J calls and clone size are those listed in that table; D and trimming were worked out from the DNA. The sample has around 1,500 clones on record, 25% of them singletons. More than 30% of the sample goes to the ten largest clones.

The sequence joins TRBV29-1 to TRBJ2-1, and 11 junction bases match TRBD2. This material consisted of EBV YVL epitope tetramer+ CD8+ T cells sorted from PBMCs, taken during convalescence from infectious mononucleosis. The label giving this sample's cell subset or site can be read as: CD8 T cells binding a tetramer with EBV BRLF1 109-117 peptide (YVL-BR). The sequence was collected from a woman younger than 30 with infectious mononucleosis caused by EBV. The base sequence is TGCAGCGTAGGAGGGACAGTGTCCGGGACTAGCGGTGCATACTCCTACAATGAGCAGTTCTTC. It encodes CSVGGTVSGTSGAYSYNEQFF.